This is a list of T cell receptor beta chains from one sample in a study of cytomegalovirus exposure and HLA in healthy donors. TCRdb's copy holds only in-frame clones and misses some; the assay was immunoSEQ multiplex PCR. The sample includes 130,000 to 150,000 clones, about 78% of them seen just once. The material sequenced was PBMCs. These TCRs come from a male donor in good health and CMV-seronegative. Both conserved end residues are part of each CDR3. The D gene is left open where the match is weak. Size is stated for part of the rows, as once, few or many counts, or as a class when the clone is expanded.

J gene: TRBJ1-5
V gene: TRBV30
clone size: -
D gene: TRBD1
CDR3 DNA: TGTGCCTGGAGCCGGGACAGGGGGCTGTCCGGCAATCAGCCCCAGCATTTT
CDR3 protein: CAWSRDRGLSGNQPQHF

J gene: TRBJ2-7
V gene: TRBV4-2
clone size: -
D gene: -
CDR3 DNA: TGTGCCAGCAGCCAAGAATGGCCGCAGGGTACGGACGAGCAGTACTTC
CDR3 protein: CASSQEWPQGTDEQYF

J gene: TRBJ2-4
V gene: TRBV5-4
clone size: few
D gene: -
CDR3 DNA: TGTGCCAGCAGCTTGGCAGGGGTAAACATTCAGTACTTC
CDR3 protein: CASSLAGVNIQYF

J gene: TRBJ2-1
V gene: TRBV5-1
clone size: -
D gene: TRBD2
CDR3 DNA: TGCGCCAGCAGCCCCGGAGGGGGACTAGCGTACAATGAGCAGTTCTTC
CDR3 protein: CASSPGGGLAYNEQFF

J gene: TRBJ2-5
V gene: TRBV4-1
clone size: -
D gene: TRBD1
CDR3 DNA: TGCGCCAGCAGCCAGGGGACAGGGCAAGAGACCCAGTACTTC
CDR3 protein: CASSQGTGQETQYF

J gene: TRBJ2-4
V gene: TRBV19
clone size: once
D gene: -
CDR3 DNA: TGTGCCAGTAGTACCCTCCTAAGACAGGCGCTAATCCAGTACTTC
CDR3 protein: CASSTLLRQALIQYF

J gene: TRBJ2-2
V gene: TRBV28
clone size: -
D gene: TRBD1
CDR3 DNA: TGTGCCAGCAGTTTATCCTGGGGACAGGGGGGAAGGGAGCTGTTTTTT
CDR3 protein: CASSLSWGQGGRELFF

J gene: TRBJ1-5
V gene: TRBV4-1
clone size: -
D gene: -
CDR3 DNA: TGCGCCAGCAGCCAAGAGGGCAGAAATAGCAATCAGCCCCAGCATTTT
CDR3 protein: CASSQEGRNSNQPQHF

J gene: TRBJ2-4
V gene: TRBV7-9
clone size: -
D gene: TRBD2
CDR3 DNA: TGTGCCAGCAGCTCAGACAGACTAGCGGGAGGATTCATTCAGTACTTC
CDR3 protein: CASSSDRLAGGFIQYF

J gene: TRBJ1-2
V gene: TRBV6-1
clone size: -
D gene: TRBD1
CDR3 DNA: TGTGCCAGCAGTGAAGTTTTGGGGACAGCTGGCACCTTC
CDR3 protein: CASSEVLGTAGTF

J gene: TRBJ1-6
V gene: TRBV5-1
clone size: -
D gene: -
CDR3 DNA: TGCGCCAGCAGCTTGGTGGCAGCGGATAATTCACCCCTCCACTTT
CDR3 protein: CASSLVAADNSPLHF

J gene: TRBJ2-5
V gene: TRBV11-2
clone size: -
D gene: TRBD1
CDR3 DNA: TGTGCCAGCAGCAGACAGGGGCTCCGAGAGACCCAGTACTTC
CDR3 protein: CASSRQGLRETQYF

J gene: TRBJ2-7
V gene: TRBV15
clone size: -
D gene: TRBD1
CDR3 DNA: TGTGCCACCAGCAGAGGCTCAGGGGGCTACGAGCAGTACTTC
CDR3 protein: CATSRGSGGYEQYF

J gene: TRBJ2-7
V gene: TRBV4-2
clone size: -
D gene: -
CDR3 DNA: TGTGCCAGCAGCCAAGCTCGGGGAGAAGGGACCTACGAGCAGTACTTC
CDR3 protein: CASSQARGEGTYEQYF

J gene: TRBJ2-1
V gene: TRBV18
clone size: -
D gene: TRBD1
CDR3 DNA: TGTGCCAGCTCACGTGACAGGGTCCCCTACAATGAGCAGTTCTTC
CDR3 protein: CASSRDRVPYNEQFF

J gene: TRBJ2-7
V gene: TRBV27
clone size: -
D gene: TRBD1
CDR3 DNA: TGTGCCAGCAGTTCCACTAGGACAGGGTTCGAGCAGTACTTC
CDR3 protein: CASSSTRTGFEQYF

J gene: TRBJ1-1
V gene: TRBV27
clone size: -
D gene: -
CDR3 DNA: TGTGCCAGCAGTTTATCGCGCAGGGTTGACACTGAAGCTTTCTTT
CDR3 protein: CASSLSRRVDTEAFF

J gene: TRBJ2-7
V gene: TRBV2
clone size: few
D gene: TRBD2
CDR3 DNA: TGTGCCAGCAGCGACCAAGCGGGGGCCTACGAGCAGTACTTC
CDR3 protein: CASSDQAGAYEQYF

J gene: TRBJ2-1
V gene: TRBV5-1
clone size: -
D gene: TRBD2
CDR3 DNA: TGCGCCAGCAGCTTGTTTCCAGCGGGGGGGTTGAATGAGCAGTTCTTC
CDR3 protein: CASSLFPAGGLNEQFF

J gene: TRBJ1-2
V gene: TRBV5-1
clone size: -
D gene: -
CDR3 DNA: TGCGCCAGCACCCAGGGGTCGGGGGGAGCTAACTATGGCTACACCTTC
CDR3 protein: CASTQGSGGANYGYTF

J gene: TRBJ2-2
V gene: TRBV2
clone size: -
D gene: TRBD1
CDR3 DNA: TGTGCCACCAAAGGACAGGGCCAAATAACCGGGGAGCTGTTTTTT
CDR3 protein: CATKGQGQITGELFF

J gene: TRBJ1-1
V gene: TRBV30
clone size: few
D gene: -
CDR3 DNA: TGTGCCTGGAAATACAGTTTGTCCATGAACACTGAAGCTTTCTTT
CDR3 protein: CAWKYSLSMNTEAFF

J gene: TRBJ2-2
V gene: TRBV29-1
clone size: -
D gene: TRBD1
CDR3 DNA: TGCAGCGTTGAGGGACAGCCGAACACCGGGGAGCTGTTTTTT
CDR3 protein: CSVEGQPNTGELFF

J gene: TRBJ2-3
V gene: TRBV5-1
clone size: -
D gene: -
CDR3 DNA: TGCGCCAGCAGCGTCGGGGGAGGCACAGATACGCAGTATTTT
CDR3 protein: CASSVGGGTDTQYF

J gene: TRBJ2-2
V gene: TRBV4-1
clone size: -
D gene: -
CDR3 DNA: TGCGCCAGCAGACAGGGAACACAGGGGGAGCTGTTTTTT
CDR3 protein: CASRQGTQGELFF

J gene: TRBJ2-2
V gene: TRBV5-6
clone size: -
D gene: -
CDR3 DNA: TGTGCCAGCACCCGCTTCGGCAGGGCTAGCGGGGAGCTGTTTTTT
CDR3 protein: CASTRFGRASGELFF

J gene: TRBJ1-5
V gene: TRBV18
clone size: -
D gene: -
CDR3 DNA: TGTGCCAGCTCACCATTAAGCAATCAGCCCCAGCATTTT
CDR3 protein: CASSPLSNQPQHF

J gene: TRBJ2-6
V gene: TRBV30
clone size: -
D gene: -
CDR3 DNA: TGTGCCTGGGAACTAGGACAGTCTGGGGCCAACGTCCTGACTTTC
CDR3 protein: CAWELGQSGANVLTF

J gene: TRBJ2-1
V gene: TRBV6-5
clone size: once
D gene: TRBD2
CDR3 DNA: TGTGCCAGCAGTCTAGCGGGGAGCTCCTACAATGAGCAGTTCTTC
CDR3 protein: CASSLAGSSYNEQFF

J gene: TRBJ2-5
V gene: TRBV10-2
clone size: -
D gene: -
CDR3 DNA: TGCGCCAGCAGAGTCGGGAACTTAGGGGAGACCCAGTACTTC
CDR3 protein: CASRVGNLGETQYF

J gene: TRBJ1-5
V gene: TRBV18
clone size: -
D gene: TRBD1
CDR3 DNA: TGTGCCAGCTCAGCGTCCGGGACAGGGGGCTCACGGCCCCAGCATTTT
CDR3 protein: CASSASGTGGSRPQHF

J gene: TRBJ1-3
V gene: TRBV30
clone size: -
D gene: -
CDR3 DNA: TGTGCCTGGAGTGTACAAAGGGGAAGCACCATATATTTT
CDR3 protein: CAWSVQRGSTIYF

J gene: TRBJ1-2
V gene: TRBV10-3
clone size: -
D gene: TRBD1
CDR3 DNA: TGTGCCATCACTGAAATCCTCCGGGCACAGGGGGACTATGGCTACACCTTC
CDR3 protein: CAITEILRAQGDYGYTF

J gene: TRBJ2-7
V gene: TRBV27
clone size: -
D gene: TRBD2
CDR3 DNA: TGTGCCAGCAGTTCATCACTAGCGGGAGCCTACGAGCAGTACTTC
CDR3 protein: CASSSSLAGAYEQYF

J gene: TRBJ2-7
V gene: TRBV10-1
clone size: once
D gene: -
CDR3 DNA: TGCGCCAGCAGTGAGCCGCGTGAGAAAGGAGCGGCCTACGAGCAGTACTTC
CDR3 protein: CASSEPREKGAAYEQYF

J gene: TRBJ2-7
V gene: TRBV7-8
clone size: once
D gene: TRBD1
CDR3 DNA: TGTGCCAGCAGCTCCCCCCGGGACAGGAATTCCTACGAGCAGTACTTC
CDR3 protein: CASSSPRDRNSYEQYF

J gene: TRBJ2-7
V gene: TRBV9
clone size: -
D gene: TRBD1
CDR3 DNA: TGTGCCAGCAGCGCTAGACAGGGCTTCTCCTACGAGCAGTACTTC
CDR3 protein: CASSARQGFSYEQYF

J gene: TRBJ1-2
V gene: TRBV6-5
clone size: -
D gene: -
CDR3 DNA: TGTGCCAGCAGGAAGACAGTACAGGGTGGCTACACCTTC
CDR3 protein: CASRKTVQGGYTF

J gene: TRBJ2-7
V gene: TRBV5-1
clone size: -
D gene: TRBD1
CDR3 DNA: TGCGCCAGCAGCACAGGACAGGTGGCCTACGAGCAGTACTTC
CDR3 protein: CASSTGQVAYEQYF

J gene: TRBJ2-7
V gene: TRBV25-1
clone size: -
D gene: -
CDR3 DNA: TGTGCCAGCGGAGCCGGGAGCGAGCAGTACTTC
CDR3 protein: CASGAGSEQYF

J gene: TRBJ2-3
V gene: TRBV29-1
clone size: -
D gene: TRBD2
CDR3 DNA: TGCAGCGCCAAACAGCCGCTAGCGGGGGCCCTTTGGGGAACAGATACGCAGTATTTT
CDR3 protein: CSAKQPLAGALWGTDTQYF

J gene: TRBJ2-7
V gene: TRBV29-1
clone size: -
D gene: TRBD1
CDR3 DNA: TGCAGCGTGGTGACAGGGGGCGATTACGAGCAGTACTTC
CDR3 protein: CSVVTGGDYEQYF

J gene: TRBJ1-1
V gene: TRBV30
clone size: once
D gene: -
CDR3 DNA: TGTGCCTGGAATGAGGGCTTAGGTACTGAAGCTTTCTTT
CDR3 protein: CAWNEGLGTEAFF

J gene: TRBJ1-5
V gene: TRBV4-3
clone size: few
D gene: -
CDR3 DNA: TGCGCCAGCAGCCAAGATTCGGGGCCCCAGCATTTT
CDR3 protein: CASSQDSGPQHF

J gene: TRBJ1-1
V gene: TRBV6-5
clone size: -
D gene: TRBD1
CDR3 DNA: TGTGCCAGCAGCCGTGACAGGGGCCCAGACACTGAAGCTTTCTTT
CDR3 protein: CASSRDRGPDTEAFF

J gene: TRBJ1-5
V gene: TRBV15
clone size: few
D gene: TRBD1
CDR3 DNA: TGTGCCACCAGCAGACAGGGGGATAGCAATCAGCCCCAGCATTTT
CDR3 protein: CATSRQGDSNQPQHF

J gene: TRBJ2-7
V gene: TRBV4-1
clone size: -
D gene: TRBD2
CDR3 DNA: TGCGCCAGCAGCCACAATGTCGGAGGGCTAGCGGGGGGCTACGAGCAGTACTTC
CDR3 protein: CASSHNVGGLAGGYEQYF

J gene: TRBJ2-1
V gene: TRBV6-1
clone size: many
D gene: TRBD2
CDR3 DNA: TGTGCCAGCAGGGAGCGGGGGGAGGTCGATGAGCAGTTCTTC
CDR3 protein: CASRERGEVDEQFF

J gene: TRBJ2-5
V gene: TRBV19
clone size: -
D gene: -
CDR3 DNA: TGTGCCAGTAGTATACAGGGCCTTGTAGAGACCCAGTACTTC
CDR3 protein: CASSIQGLVETQYF